Shown below are 20 T cell receptor beta chains from a single sample sequenced in a study of human T cells and chemical hapten exposure (dated by TCRdb to about 2021). Preparation of the library involved RACE. Sequencing used a NextSeq 500. Clones were called with MiXCR by TCRdb after fastp trimmed the public reads at Q25, and only in-frame beta chains were retained. Rows matching on CDR3 protein sequence are summarized as one entry with the most common DNA and genes. This sample comprises fewer than 300,000 distinct CDR3 sequences, around 9.3% of them detected only once. The ten top clones hold about 2.1% of the sample. What the time point label conveys for this sample: pre-sensitization, week 0. Interpreted using the paper, the treatment or condition label stands for: therapeutic diphenylcyclopropenone sensitization with weekly scalp DPC. The input for sequencing was whole blood, taken in connection with sensitization to the hapten diphenylcyclopropenone (DPC). Source of these receptors: a woman aged 40 to 50 with alopecia areata. Some clones in this sample may be carry-over from other donors' samples.

This clonotype was seen many times. This rearrangement joins TRBV6-2 or TRBV6-3 to TRBJ2-5, with D possibly called TRBD1 or TRBD2 (6 bases each). The CDR3 loop spans 12 amino acids. Germline V gives CDR1 MNHEY, CDR2 SVGEGT. V gave up 6 bases and J gave up 6 bases, with 11 bases separating them. CDR3 loop: CASREGGQTQYF. The DNA of the CDR3 is TGTGCCAGCAGAGAGGGGGGACAGACCCAGTACTTC.

There are a few counts of this clonotype. The DNA for the CDR3 is TGTGCCAGCAGGGTCCTCGCGGGGGGTTGGAATGAGCAGTTCTTC. The encoded protein is CASRVLAGGWNEQFF. The chain carries TRBV7-9 and TRBJ2-1; 8 bases are shared with TRBD2. This CDR3 has 15 amino acids. J was trimmed by 7 bases and V by 6 bases; bases with no gene match: 11. The germline V gene has CDR1 SEHNR and CDR2 FQNEAQ (reference sequence).

This chain connects TRBV9 to TRBJ2-7; 11 bases agree with TRBD2. V shed 2 bases, J shed 3 bases, and the junction held 4 bases outside the gene matches. The germline V gene has CDR1 SGDLS and CDR2 YYNGEE. The CDR3 sequence is 15 residues long. CDR3 in amino acids: CASSVSSGRGYEQYF. CDR3 bases: TGTGCCAGCAGCGTGAGTAGCGGGAGGGGCTACGAGCAGTACTTC. Combining the CDR3 with reference TRBV9 and TRBJ2-7 gives the whole variable domain DSGVTQTPKHLITATGQRVTLRCSPRSGDLSVYWYQQSLDQGLQFLIQYYNGEERAKGNILERFSAQQFPDLHSELNLSSLELGDSALYFCASSVSSGRGYEQYFGPGTRLTVT.

A few counts support this clonotype. This chain uses TRBV29-1 with TRBJ2-1, with 11 nucleotides matching TRBD2. The germline V gene encodes CDR1 SQVTM and CDR2 ANQGSEA. V lost 7 bases and J lost 7; bases outside the gene matches: 9. The CDR3 is made up of 14 amino acids. The CDR3 nucleotides are TGCAGCGCTGCGACTAGCGGGATTGGAAATGAGCAGTTCTTC. This codes for CSAATSGIGNEQFF.

The gene calls are TRBV7-3 and TRBJ2-1; D could derive from TRBD1 or TRBD2 (5 bases each). The CDR3 contains 13 residues. The germline V gene has CDR1 SGHTA and CDR2 FQGTGA. V was cut by 1 base and J by 9 bases, with 10 bases left in between. Here the CDR3 reads CASSLMERGEQFF. CDR3 DNA sequence: TGTGCCAGCAGCTTAATGGAGAGGGGTGAGCAGTTCTTC.

This clonotype was observed many times. The chain combines TRBV4-1 with TRBJ2-1; D is unresolved. The CDR3 runs to 14 residues. In germline, CDR1 is MGHRA, CDR2 YSYEKL. The V end was cut by 4 bases, the J end by 0 bases, with 7 bases between. The chain's CDR3 is CASSPADSYNEQFF. In DNA form, the CDR3 reads TGCGCCAGCAGCCCCGCGGACTCCTACAATGAGCAGTTCTTC.

V usage is TRBV18 and J usage is TRBJ2-7; a possible D gene is TRBD2 (5 bases). The CDR3 contains 15 residues. Trimming pared 0 bases from V and 2 bases from J, leaving 11 bases between. CDR1 KGHSH and CDR2 LQKENI come from the germline V gene. The CDR3 is CASSPPSRGTYEQYF. As DNA, the CDR3 is TGTGCCAGCTCACCACCGTCCCGGGGAACCTACGAGCAGTACTTC. Looking up the rest from reference TRBV18 and TRBJ2-7 gives the full variable domain: NAGVMQNPRHLVRRRGQEARLRCSPMKGHSHVYWYRQLPEEGLKFMVYLQKENIIDESGMPKERFSAEFPKEGPSILRIQQVVRGDSAAYFCASSPPSRGTYEQYFGPGTRLTVT.

This clonotype was counted between two and nine times. The chain recombines TRBV12-3 or TRBV12-4 with TRBJ1-6; D is perhaps TRBD1 (6 bases). There are 14 residues in the CDR3. The V end was cut by 6 bases, the J end by 9 bases, with 15 bases between. DNA for the CDR3: TGTGCCAGCAGGCAGGGGCCTGATAGTTCACCCCTCCACTTT. Residues: CASRQGPDSSPLHF.

As to this clonotype: The junction differs from germline at one of its ends, possibly a read error. CDR3 sequence: CVSTRGGPDEQYF. CDR3 nucleotide sequence: TGTGTCAGCACCCGTGGGGGGCCCGACGAGCAGTACTTC. J is TRBJ2-7 and V is TRBV28; D is possibly TRBD1 or TRBD2 (6 bases each). Germline lookup yields CDR1 MDHEN and CDR2 SYDVKM. This CDR3 region has 13 residues. Drawing the rest from reference TRBV28 and TRBJ2-7, the complete variable domain is DVKVTQSSRYLVKRTGEKVFLECVQDMDHENMFWYRQDPGLGLRLIYFSYDVKMKEKGDIPEGYSVSREKKERFSLILESASTNQTSMYLCVSTRGGPDEQYFGPGTRLTVT.

V gene TRBV5-1 combines with J gene TRBJ2-5, with D maybe TRBD2 (5 bases). This CDR3 has 16 amino acids. The germline CDR1 and CDR2 sequences are SGHRS and YFSETQ. V gave up 2 bases and J gave up 4 bases, with 18 bases separating them. CDR3 bases: TGCGCCAGCAGCTTTACTAGTGGCGGGTTCGGAGAGACCCAGTACTTC. Translating gives CASSFTSGGFGETQYF. The full variable domain, rest sourced from reference TRBV5-1 and TRBJ2-5, is KAGVTQTPRYLIKTRGQQVTLSCSPISGHRSVSWYQQTPGQGLQFLFEYFSETQRNKGNFPGRFSGRQFSNSRSEMNVSTLELGDSALYLCASSFTSGGFGETQYFGPGTRLLVL.

This clonotype turned up a few times. CDR3 amino acids: CASSLQLVGTQYF. CDR3 coding DNA: TGTGCCAGCAGCTTACAACTAGTCGGTACCCAGTACTTC. J is TRBJ2-5 and V is TRBV7-2, with D possibly TRBD2 on 5 matching bases. The V gene's germline CDR1 is SGHTA and CDR2 FQGNSA. CDR3 length: 13 residues. Trimming took 2 bases from V and 8 from J, leaving 12 bases between them. Full variable domain (rest looked up from reference TRBV7-2 and TRBJ2-5): GAGVSQSPSNKVTEKGKDVELRCDPISGHTALYWYRQSLGQGLEFLIYFQGNSAPDKSGLPSDRFSAERTGGSVSTLTIQRTQQEDSAVYLCASSLQLVGTQYFGPGTRLLVL.

The chain has TRBV28 and TRBJ2-7; no reliable D call. Trimming took 4 bases from V and 4 from J, leaving 8 bases between them. CDR3 size: 12 residues. Per germline, CDR1 MDHEN and CDR2 SYDVKM. CDR3 bases: TGTGCCAGCAGTTCAGTGGGGTACGAGCAGTACTTC. It translates to CASSSVGYEQYF.

The V call is TRBV20-1, the J call TRBJ2-3; tentatively, D is TRBD1 (6 bases). The CDR3 has 13 amino acids. Germline V gene lookup returns CDR1 DFQATT and CDR2 SNEGSKA (reference sequence). The germline V and J ends were trimmed by 1 base and 3 bases, with 8 bases remaining between them. CDR3 protein: CSARGQETDTQYF. DNA of the CDR3: TGCAGTGCTAGAGGACAGGAGACAGATACGCAGTATTTT.

This clonotype was counted a few times. V and J are TRBV29-1 and TRBJ2-1; TRBD2 agrees at 10 bases. This CDR3 region has 15 residues. V gave up 3 bases and J gave up 2 bases; unmatched junction bases: 4. The germline CDR1 and CDR2 sequences are SQVTM and ANQGSEA. The CDR3 sequence: CSVDTLAGAYNEQFF. The CDR3, as DNA: TGCAGCGTTGATACCCTAGCGGGGGCCTACAATGAGCAGTTCTTC.

The chain recombines TRBV7-9 with TRBJ1-4; maybe TRBD1 (5 bases). The germline gives CDR1 SEHNR, CDR2 FQNEAQ (reference sequence). The germline V and J ends were trimmed by 5 bases and 1 base, with 17 bases remaining between them. The CDR3 is 17 residues long. CDR3 nucleotides: TGTGCCAGCAGCCTGGGGGTACAGACCGGAACTAATGAAAAACTGTTTTTT. This sequence encodes CASSLGVQTGTNEKLFF.

The rearrangement joins TRBV7-9 to TRBJ2-2; D call uncertain. The CDR3 is made up of 15 amino acids. V was cut by 5 bases and J by 1 base, with 11 bases left in between. Germline-derived CDR1 and CDR2 are SEHNR and FQNEAQ (reference sequence). CDR3 protein: CASSPDGRNTGELFF. CDR3 nucleotide sequence: TGTGCCAGCAGCCCGGACGGCCGGAACACCGGGGAGCTGTTTTTT.

This clonotype was detected a few times. CDR3 amino acids: CASSSSSGRAVNEQFF. The CDR3 DNA follows: TGTGCCAGCAGCTCGAGTAGCGGGAGGGCCGTCAATGAGCAGTTCTTC. This sequence joins TRBV7-2 and TRBJ2-1; the match to TRBD2 covers 11 bases. Germline V lookup: CDR1 SGHTA, CDR2 FQGNSA. The CDR3 sequence is 16 residues long. Trimming at V came to 4 bases and at J to 6 bases, leaving 8 bases not matched to a gene.

V usage is TRBV9 and J usage is TRBJ2-6, with no clear D. Deletions cut 3 bases from V and 0 bases from J, with 7 bases between. Germline V gives CDR1 SGDLS, CDR2 YYNGEE. The CDR3 is 15 amino acids. The CDR3 DNA is TGTGCCAGCAGCGCCGCATCCTCTGGGGCCAACGTCCTGACTTTC. Protein: CASSAASSGANVLTF.

This chain joins TRBV6-5 and TRBJ2-3; no definite D call. Trimming took off 4 bases at V and 1 base at J, with 9 bases between the two ends. The germline gives CDR1 MNHEY, CDR2 SVGAGI. The CDR3 runs 14 residues. The CDR3 here is CASSSVSRTDTQYF. As DNA, the CDR3 is TGTGCCAGCAGTTCCGTTTCTCGCACAGATACGCAGTATTTT.

This clonotype has a handful of counts. The chain recombines TRBV29-1 with TRBJ2-3; 9 positions agree with TRBD2. This CDR3 region has 14 residues. J was trimmed by 5 bases and V by 4 bases; bases with no gene match: 7. CDR1 is SQVTM, CDR2 ANQGSEA, per germline. CDR3 DNA sequence: TGCAGCGTTGGGGTTAGCGGGGGAGTAGATACGCAGTATTTT. It yields the protein CSVGVSGGVDTQYF.